Listed below are T cell receptor beta chains from one sample, sequenced in a study of Graves' ophthalmopathy and Graves' hyperthyroidism. TCRdb re-derived calls from the multiplex PCR reads in MiXCR, one entry per CDR3 protein. The table lists over a million distinct CDR3 sequences, about 35% of them singletons. Specimen: peripheral blood or thyroid tissue (not recorded which). Receptor source: an adult man with Graves' hyperthyroidism. Both conserved end residues are trimmed from each CDR3. Each record gives: D gene, V gene, CDR3 protein. The D gene is left open where the match is weak.

>.|TRBV9
ASSQAGDNQPQH
>.|TRBV7-2
ASRSGGSVSGNTIY
>.|TRBV7-3
ASSQAGEQF
>TRBD1|TRBV5-8
ASRPGTGENYGYT
>TRBD1|TRBV7-9
ASRPGQGDVGTNEKLF
>TRBD1|TRBV29-1
SARTGGINEKLF
>TRBD1|TRBV5-1
ASSSRQGTNTEAF
>TRBD1|TRBV10-3
ASQGTATTGELF
>TRBD1|TRBV6-6
ASRDDRDTGNTIY
>.|TRBV7-9
ASSDYGNQPQH
>.|TRBV29-1
SVSRGTYEQY
>.|TRBV7-9
ASTRTLSSEAF
>.|TRBV29-1
SVVQRSNQPQH
>.|TRBV24-1
ATSDSATGSPLH
>.|TRBV7-2
ASSQRRDWGRGRNQPQH
>TRBD1|TRBV20-1
SAPDRWSNQPQH
>TRBD2|TRBV29-1
SVGGLAGSYEQY
>.|TRBV30
AWSADAVNTEAF
>.|TRBV6-1
ASSGADNQPQH
>TRBD1|TRBV19
ASRTGVRTGELF
>.|TRBV6-2/TRBV6-3
ARKETNTEAF
>.|TRBV7-9
ASSLEAHSTEAF
>TRBD1|TRBV2
ASSPGQGSPKLF
>TRBD2|TRBV6-1
ASTSGSGSGETQY
>.|TRBV4-1
ASSPSPARDYGYT
>.|TRBV7-6
ASSLGRGSGEQF
>.|TRBV6-6
ASSDHGGSGANVLT
>.|TRBV5-4
ASRPWRGEGDTEAF
>.|TRBV27
ASSIVLGDTIY
>.|TRBV5-1
ASSLEGRNYEQY
>.|TRBV20-1
SARDLQVFHERY
>TRBD1|TRBV2
ASGQGVYQPQH
>.|TRBV12-3/TRBV12-4
ASSKLGAPNTEAF
>TRBD1|TRBV5-1
ASSLVGTGGLLSGYT
>.|TRBV7-2
ASSSLTHSGYT
>.|TRBV6-5
ASSPPGPTEAF
>.|TRBV15
ATSRDAGGVYSPLH
>.|TRBV12-3/TRBV12-4
ASSLWGDTEAF
>.|TRBV2
ASSEARGGEQY
>TRBD2|TRBV19
ASSIVSGPPYEQY
>TRBD1|TRBV19
ASSPRDSLSYEQY
>.|TRBV2
ASSEEVGIYEQY
>.|TRBV29-1
SVRETNTGELF
>TRBD2|TRBV4-2
ASSQFRGLAGGPEETQY
>TRBD2|TRBV29-1
SVAGTNSGANVLT
>TRBD1|TRBV20-1
SASGIQGARSYEQY
>TRBD1|TRBV5-4
ASSTDRGVLTEAF
>TRBD2|TRBV10-3
ASSLAAIYEQY
>.|TRBV28
ASSFASEQY
>.|TRBV7-9
ASSLVGGRYEQY
>TRBD1|TRBV7-9
ASWGPGQGASYEQY
>TRBD2|TRBV20-1
SAHVIGEGSETQY
>TRBD1|TRBV29-1
SVAGGPGQPQH
>TRBD1|TRBV7-9
ASSSTRGQGTQY